The T cell receptor (beta chain) under discussion was sequenced for a study of blood T cell repertoires in COVID-19. Study summary: COVID-19 samples, acute and convalescent, were from the United States, Italy and Spain. From T cells, B-cell-depleted T cells, or PBMCs came the material, which was cDNA or gDNA.

V was clipped by 5 bases and J by 2 bases; unmatched bases: 11. This CDR3 region has 19 residues. Germline CDR1 and CDR2: SNHLY and FYNNEI. Authors' methods: Quantification of nucleated cells was approximated via reference gene primer amplification. The table came from immunoSEQ multiplex PCR; TCRdb's copy has only in-frame clones and leaves some out. That table gives V, J and clone size, and the DNA gave D and trimming. The table includes about 200,000 clones, roughly 87% detected once. This clonotype was obtained from a man aged 55 to 70 with active or convalescent COVID-19. The sample comprised peripheral blood. The rearrangement joins TRBV2 to TRBJ2-3, with TRBD2 matching 15 bases. CDR3 nucleotides: TGTGCCAGCAGTTTACATCGCGGGACTAGCGGGGGGCCCACAGATACGCAGTATTTT. This sequence encodes CASSLHRGTSGGPTDTQYF.